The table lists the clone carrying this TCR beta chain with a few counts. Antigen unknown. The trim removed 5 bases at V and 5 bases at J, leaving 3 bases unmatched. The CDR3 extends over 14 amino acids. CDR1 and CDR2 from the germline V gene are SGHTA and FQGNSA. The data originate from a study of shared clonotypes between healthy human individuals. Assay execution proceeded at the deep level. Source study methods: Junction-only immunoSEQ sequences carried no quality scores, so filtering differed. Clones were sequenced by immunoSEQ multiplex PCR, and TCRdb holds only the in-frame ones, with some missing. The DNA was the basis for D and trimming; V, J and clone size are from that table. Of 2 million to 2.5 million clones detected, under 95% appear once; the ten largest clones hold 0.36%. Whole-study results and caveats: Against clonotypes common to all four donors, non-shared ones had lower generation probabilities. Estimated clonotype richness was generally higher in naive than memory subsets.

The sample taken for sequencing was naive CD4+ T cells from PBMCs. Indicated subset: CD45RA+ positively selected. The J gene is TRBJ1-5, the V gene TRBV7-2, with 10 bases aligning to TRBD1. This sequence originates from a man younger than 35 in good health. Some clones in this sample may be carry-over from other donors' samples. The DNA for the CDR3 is TGTGCCAGCAGCGAGACAGGGGGCTATCAGCCCCAGCATTTT. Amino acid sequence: CASSETGGYQPQHF.